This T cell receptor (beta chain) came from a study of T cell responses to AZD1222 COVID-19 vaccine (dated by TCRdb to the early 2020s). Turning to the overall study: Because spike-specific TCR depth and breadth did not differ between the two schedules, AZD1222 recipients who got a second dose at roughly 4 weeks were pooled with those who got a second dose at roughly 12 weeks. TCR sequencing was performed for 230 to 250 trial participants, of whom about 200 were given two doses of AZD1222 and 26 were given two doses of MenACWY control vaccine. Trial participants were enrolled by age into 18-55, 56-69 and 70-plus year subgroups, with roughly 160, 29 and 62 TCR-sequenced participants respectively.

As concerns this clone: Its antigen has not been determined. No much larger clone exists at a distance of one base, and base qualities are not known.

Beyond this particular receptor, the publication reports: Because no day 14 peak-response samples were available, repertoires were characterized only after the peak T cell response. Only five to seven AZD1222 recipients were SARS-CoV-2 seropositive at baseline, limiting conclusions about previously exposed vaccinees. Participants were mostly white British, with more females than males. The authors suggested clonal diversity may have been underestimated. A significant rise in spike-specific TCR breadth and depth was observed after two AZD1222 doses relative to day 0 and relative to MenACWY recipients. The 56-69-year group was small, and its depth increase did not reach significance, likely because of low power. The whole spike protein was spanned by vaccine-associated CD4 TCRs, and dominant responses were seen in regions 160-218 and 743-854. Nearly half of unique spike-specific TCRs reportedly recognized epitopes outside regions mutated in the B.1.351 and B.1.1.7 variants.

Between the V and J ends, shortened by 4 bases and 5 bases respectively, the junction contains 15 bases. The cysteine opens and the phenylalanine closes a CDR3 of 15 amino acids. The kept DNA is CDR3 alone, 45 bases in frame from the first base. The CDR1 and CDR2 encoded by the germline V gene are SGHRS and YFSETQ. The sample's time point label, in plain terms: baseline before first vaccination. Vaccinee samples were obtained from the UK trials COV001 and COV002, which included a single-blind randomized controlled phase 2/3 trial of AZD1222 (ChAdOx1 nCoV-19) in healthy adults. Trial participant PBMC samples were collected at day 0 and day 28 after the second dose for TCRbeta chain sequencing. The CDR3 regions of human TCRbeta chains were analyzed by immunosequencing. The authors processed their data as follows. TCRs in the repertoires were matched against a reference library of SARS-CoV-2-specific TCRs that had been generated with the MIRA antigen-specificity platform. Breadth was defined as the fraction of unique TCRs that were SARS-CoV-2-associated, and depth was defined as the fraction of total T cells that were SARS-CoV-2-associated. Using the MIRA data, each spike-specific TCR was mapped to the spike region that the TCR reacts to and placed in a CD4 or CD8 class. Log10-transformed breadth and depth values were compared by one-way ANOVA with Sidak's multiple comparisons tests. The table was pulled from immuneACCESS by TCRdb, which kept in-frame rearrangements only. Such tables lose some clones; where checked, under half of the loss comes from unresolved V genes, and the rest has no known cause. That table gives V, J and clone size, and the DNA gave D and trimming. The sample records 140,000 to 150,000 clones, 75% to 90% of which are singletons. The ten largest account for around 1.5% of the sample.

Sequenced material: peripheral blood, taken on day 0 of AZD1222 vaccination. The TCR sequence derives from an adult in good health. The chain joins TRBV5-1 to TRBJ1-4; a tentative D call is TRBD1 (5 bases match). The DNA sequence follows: TGCGCCAGCAGCGGGGGGACGGGCCACAATGAAAAACTGTTTTTT. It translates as CASSGGTGHNEKLFF.